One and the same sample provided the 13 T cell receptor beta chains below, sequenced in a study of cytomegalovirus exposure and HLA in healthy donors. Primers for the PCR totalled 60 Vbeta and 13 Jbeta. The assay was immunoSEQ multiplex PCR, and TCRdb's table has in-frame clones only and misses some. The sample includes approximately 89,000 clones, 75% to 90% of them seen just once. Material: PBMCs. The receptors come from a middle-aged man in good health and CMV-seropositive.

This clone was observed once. The CDR3 reads CATTGPGYGYTF. The CDR3 DNA sequence: TGTGCCACCACAGGTCCTGGATATGGCTACACCTTC. The V call is TRBV15, the J call TRBJ1-2; no clear D gene. The CDR3 has 12 residues. Germline V gene lookup returns CDR1 LNHNV and CDR2 YYDKDF (reference sequence). The germline V and J ends were trimmed by 7 bases and 5 bases, with 11 bases remaining between them.

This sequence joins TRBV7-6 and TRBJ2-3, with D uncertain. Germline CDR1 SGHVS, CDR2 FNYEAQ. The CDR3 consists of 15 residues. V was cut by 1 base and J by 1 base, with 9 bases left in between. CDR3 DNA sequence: TGTGCCAGCAGCTTAGAAGACTCTGGCACAGATACGCAGTATTTT. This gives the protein CASSLEDSGTDTQYF.

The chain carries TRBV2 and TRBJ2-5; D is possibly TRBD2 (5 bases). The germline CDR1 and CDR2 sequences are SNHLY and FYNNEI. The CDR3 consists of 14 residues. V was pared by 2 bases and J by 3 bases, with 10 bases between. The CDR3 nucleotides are TGTGCCAGCAGTGAAATGGGGAGTAAAGAGACCCAGTACTTC. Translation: CASSEMGSKETQYF. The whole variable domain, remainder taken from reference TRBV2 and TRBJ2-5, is EPEVTQTPSHQVTQMGQEVILRCVPISNHLYFYWYRQILGQKVEFLVSFYNNEISEKSEIFDDQFSVERPDGSNFTLKIRSTKLEDSAMYFCASSEMGSKETQYFGPGTRLLVL.

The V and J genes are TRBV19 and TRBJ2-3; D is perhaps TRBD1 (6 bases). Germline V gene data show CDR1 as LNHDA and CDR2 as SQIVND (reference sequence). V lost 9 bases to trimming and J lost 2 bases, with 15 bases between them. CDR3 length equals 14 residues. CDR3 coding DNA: TGTGCCAGCACAGGGCGGCCTACCACAGATACGCAGTATTTT. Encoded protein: CASTGRPTTDTQYF. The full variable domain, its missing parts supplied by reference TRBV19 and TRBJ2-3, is DGGITQSPKYLFRKEGQNVTLSCEQNLNHDAMYWYRQDPGQGLRLIYYSQIVNDFQKGDIAEGYSVSREKKESFPLTVTSAQKNPTAFYLCASTGRPTTDTQYFGPGTRLTVL.

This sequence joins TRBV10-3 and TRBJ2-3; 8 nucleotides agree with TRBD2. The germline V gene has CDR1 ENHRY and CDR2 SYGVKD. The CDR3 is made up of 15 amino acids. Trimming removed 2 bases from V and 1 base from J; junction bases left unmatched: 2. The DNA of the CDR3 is TGTGCCATCAGTGAGGAGACTAGCGGCACAGATACGCAGTATTTT. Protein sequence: CAISEETSGTDTQYF.

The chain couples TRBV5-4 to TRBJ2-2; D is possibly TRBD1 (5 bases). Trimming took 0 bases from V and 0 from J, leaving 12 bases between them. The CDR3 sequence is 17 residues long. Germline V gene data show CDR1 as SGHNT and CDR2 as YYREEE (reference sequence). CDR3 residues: CASSLGAGLANTGELFF. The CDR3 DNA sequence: TGTGCCAGCAGCTTGGGGGCAGGGTTAGCGAACACCGGGGAGCTGTTTTTT.

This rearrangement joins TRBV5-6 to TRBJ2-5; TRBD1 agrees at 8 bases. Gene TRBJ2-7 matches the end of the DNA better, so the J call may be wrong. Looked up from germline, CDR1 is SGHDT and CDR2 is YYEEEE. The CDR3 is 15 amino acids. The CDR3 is CASSLFRQGYYEQYF. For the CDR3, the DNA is TGTGCCAGCAGCCTCTTCAGACAGGGGTACTACGAGCAGTACTTC.

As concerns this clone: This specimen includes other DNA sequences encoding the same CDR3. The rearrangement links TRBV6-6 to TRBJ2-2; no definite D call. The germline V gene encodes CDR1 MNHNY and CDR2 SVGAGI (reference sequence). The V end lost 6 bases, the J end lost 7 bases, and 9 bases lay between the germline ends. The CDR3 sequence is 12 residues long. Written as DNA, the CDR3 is TGTGCCAGCAGCCTAGGTGGCGGGGAGCTGTTTTTT. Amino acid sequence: CASSLGGGELFF.

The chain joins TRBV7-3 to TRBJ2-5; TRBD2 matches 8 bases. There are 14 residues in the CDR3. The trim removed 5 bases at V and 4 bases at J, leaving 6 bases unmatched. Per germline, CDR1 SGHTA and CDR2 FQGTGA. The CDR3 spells CASSTGGARETQYF. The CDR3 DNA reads TGTGCCAGCAGCACCGGGGGGGCCAGAGAGACCCAGTACTTC.

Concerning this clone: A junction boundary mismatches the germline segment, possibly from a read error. DNA for the CDR3: TGTGCCAGCAGTTTCGGACTAGCGGGGGCAGCTGAGCAGTGCTTC. Amino acid sequence: CASSFGLAGAAEQCF. V and J are TRBV27 and TRBJ2-7; 13 bases match TRBD2. This CDR3 has 15 residues. CDR1 and CDR2 from the germline V gene are MNHEY and SMNVEV (reference sequence).

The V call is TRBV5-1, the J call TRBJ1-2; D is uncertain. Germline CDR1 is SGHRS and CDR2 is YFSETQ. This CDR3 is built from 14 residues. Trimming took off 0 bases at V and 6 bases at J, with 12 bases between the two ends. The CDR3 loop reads CASSLVQRGDGYTF. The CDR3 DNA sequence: TGCGCCAGCAGCTTGGTGCAACGTGGAGATGGCTACACCTTC.

This chain's CDR3 is CASSLMRGQVYEQYF. The CDR3 bases are TGTGCCAGCAGCCTTATGCGGGGCCAGGTGTACGAGCAGTACTTC. The chain is built from TRBV7-6 and TRBJ2-7; D is possibly TRBD2 (6 bases). With 5 bases removed from V and 4 bases from J, the gap between germline ends came to 18 bases. There are 15 residues in the CDR3. Per the germline V gene, CDR1 is SGHVS and CDR2 is FNYEAQ.

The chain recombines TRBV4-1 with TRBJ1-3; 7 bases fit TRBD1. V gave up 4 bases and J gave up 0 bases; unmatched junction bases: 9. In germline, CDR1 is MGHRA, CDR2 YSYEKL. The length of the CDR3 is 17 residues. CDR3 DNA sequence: TGCGCCAGCAGCCTTACGGGCACAGGGGTCTCTGGAAACACCATATATTTT. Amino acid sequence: CASSLTGTGVSGNTIYF.